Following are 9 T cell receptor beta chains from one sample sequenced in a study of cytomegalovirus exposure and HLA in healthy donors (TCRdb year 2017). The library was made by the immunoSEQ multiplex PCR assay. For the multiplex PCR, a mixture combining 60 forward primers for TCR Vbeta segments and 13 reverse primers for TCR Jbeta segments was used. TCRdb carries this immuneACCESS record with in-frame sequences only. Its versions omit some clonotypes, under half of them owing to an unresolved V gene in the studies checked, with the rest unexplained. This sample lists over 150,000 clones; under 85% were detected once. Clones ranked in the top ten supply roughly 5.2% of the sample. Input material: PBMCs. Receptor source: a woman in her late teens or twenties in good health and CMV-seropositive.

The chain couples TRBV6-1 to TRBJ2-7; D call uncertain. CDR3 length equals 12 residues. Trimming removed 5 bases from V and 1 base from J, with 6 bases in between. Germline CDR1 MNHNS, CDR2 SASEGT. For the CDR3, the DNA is TGTGCCAGCAGTTCCGAGTCCTACGAGCAGTACTTC. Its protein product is CASSSESYEQYF.

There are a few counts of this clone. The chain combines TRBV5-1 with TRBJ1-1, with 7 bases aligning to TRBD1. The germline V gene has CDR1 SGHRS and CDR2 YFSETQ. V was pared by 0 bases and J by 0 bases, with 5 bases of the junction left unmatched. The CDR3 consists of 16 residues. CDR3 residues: CASSLGDSFMNTEAFF. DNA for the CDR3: TGCGCCAGCAGCTTGGGGGACAGCTTTATGAACACTGAAGCTTTCTTT.

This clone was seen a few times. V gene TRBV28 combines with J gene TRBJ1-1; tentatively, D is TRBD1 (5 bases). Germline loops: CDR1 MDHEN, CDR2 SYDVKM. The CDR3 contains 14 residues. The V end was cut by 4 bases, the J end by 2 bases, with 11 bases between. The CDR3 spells CASSSLTVNTEAFF. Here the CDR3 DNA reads TGTGCCAGCAGTTCTCTGACAGTCAACACTGAAGCTTTCTTT.

The DNA of the CDR3 is TGTGCCAGCAGCCACCTACCAGGGGGCGGCGGAAACACCATATATTTT. This gives the protein CASSHLPGGGGNTIYF. The rearrangement joins TRBV13 to TRBJ1-3; TRBD1 agrees at 8 bases. J gave up 4 bases and V 5 bases, and 10 bases lay outside the gene matches. CDR1 is PRHDT and CDR2 is FYEKMQ in the germline V gene (reference sequence). The CDR3 runs 16 residues. Combining the CDR3 with reference TRBV13 and TRBJ1-3 gives the whole variable domain AAGVIQSPRHLIKEKRETATLKCYPIPRHDTVYWYQQGPGQDPQFLISFYEKMQSDKGSIPDRFSAQQFSDYHSELNMSSLELGDSALYFCASSHLPGGGGNTIYFGEGSWLTVV.

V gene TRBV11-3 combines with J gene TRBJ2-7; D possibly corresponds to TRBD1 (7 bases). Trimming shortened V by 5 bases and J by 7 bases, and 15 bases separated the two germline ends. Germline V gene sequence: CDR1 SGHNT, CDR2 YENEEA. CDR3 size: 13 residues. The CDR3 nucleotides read TGTGCCAGCAGCACCAGGACAGGAGGGGAGCAGTACTTC. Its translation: CASSTRTGGEQYF.

The CDR3 spells CAISELRAEQYF. The CDR3 DNA sequence: TGTGCCATCAGTGAGTTGAGGGCGGAGCAGTACTTC. The rearrangement joins TRBV10-3 to TRBJ2-5, with D possibly matching TRBD2 (5 bases). The CDR3 extends over 12 amino acids. Trimming left V 1 base short and J 11 bases short, with 11 bases between. Per germline, CDR1 ENHRY and CDR2 SYGVKD.

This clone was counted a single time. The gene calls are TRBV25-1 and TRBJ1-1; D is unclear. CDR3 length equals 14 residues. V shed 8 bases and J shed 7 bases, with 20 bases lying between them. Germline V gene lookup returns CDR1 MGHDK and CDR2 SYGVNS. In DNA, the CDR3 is TGTGCCAGCGCACTAGCGGGGTCAGAAGGTGAAGCTTTCTTT. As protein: CASALAGSEGEAFF.

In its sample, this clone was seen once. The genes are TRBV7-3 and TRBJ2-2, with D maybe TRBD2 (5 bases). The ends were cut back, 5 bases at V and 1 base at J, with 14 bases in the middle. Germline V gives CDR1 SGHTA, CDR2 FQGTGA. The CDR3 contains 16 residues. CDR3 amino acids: CASSLPGVRNTGELFF. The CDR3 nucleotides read TGTGCCAGCAGCCTCCCCGGGGTGCGGAACACCGGGGAGCTGTTTTTT.

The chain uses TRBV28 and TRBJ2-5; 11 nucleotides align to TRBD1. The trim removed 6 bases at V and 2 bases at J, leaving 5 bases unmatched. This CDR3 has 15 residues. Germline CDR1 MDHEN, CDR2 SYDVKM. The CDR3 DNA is TGTGCCAGCAGAGGACAGGGGGCTGGACAAGAGACCCAGTACTTC. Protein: CASRGQGAGQETQYF.